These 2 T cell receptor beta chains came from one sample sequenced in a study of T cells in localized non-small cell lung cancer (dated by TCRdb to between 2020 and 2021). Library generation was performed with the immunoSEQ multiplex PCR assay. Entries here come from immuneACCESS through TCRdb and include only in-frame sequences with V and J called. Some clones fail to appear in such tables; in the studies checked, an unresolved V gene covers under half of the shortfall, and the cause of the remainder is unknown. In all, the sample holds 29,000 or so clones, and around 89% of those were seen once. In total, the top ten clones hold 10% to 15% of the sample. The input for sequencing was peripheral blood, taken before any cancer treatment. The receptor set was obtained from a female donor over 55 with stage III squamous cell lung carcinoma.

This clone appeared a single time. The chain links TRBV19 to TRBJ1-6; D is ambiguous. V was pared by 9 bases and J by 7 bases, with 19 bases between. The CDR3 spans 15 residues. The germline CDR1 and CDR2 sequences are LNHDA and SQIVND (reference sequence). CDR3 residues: CASKSNPAVNSPLHF. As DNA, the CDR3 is TGTGCCAGCAAAAGCAATCCGGCCGTAAATTCACCCCTCCACTTT.

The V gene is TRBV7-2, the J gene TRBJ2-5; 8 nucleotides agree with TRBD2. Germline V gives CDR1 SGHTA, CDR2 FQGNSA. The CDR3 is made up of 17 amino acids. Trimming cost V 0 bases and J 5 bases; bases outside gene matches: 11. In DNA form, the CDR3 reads TGTGCCAGCAGCTTAGCAAGACTAGCGACACTCTGGGAGACCCAGTACTTC. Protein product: CASSLARLATLWETQYF.